One and the same sample provided the 15 T cell receptor beta chains below, sequenced in a study of read filtering for tumor transcriptome and immune sequencing. The library was built from 400 ng RNA with molecular barcoded adaptors for alpha/delta and beta/gamma chains. TCRdb re-analysed the reads in MiXCR, keeping a single row per CDR3 protein. This sample has 40,000 or so distinct CDR3 sequences; around 15% occur once, and the top ten carry about 32%. Material: a population of CD138-negative cells sorted from bone marrow. These receptors came from a donor at least 40 years old with multiple myeloma.

This clonotype was counted only a few times. The V gene is TRBV28, the J gene TRBJ2-3; TRBD1 or TRBD2 may be the D gene (5 bases each). CDR3 length: 14 residues. Germline CDR1 reads MDHEN; CDR2 reads SYDVKM. Trimming stripped 3 bases from V and 2 bases from J, with 9 bases between. The CDR3 protein is CASSFTGPTDTQYF. CDR3 bases: TGTGCCAGCAGTTTTACGGGACCCACAGATACGCAGTATTTT. The entire variable domain, with the rest obtained from reference TRBV28 and TRBJ2-3, is as follows: DVKVTQSSRYLVKRTGEKVFLECVQDMDHENMFWYRQDPGLGLRLIYFSYDVKMKEKGDIPEGYSVSREKKERFSLILESASTNQTSMYLCASSFTGPTDTQYFGPGTRLTVL.

This clonotype was detected ten times or more. The rearrangement uses TRBV20-1 and TRBJ1-5; no definite D call. V was trimmed by 7 bases and J by 1 base, leaving 14 bases between them. The CDR3 totals 14 residues. In germline, CDR1 is DFQATT, CDR2 SNEGSKA (reference sequence). CDR3 residues: CSVDSQGSNQPQHF. The CDR3 DNA reads as TGCAGTGTGGACTCTCAAGGCAGCAATCAGCCCCAGCATTTT.

This clonotype has just a few counts. The genes are TRBV4-1 and TRBJ1-4; D is undetermined. V was trimmed by 0 bases and J by 2 bases, leaving 7 bases between them. Germline CDR1 MGHRA, CDR2 YSYEKL. This CDR3 is 15 amino acids long. CDR3 protein: CASSQDAQTNEKLFF. For the CDR3, the DNA is TGCGCCAGCAGCCAAGATGCGCAGACTAATGAAAAACTGTTTTTT.

This clonotype was observed many times. V and J are TRBV11-1 and TRBJ2-3, with 12 positions matching TRBD2. CDR3 length: 18 residues. The junction had 10 bases not matched to a gene; V was cut back by 5 bases and J by 1 base. The germline gives CDR1 SGHAT, CDR2 FQDESV (reference sequence). The CDR3 spells CASSPGPGLAGRTDTQYF. CDR3 in DNA: TGTGCCAGCAGCCCCGGACCAGGACTAGCGGGACGCACAGATACGCAGTATTTT.

The genes are TRBV12-3 or TRBV12-4 and TRBJ2-6; D is possibly TRBD1 or TRBD2 (6 bases each). This CDR3 has 16 residues. The V gene lost 7 bases and the J gene lost 2 bases, with 15 bases spanning the gap. This CDR3 reads CASTTGGVPGANVLTF. In nucleotides, the CDR3 is TGTGCCAGCACTACCGGGGGCGTTCCTGGGGCCAACGTCCTGACTTTC.

This clonotype has at least ten counts. The chain joins TRBV20-1 to TRBJ1-2; D is undetermined. This CDR3 is 14 amino acids long. Trimming shortened V by 0 bases and J by 5 bases, and 13 bases separated the two germline ends. Per the germline V gene, CDR1 is DFQATT and CDR2 is SNEGSKA (reference sequence). The CDR3 DNA is TGCAGTGCTAGAGATAGTAGGACGGAATATGGCTACACCTTC. Protein sequence: CSARDSRTEYGYTF.

This clonotype was seen repeatedly, ten times or more. This chain links TRBV20-1 with TRBJ2-3, with D unresolved. In germline, CDR1 is DFQATT, CDR2 SNEGSKA (reference sequence). The length of the CDR3 is 14 residues. Between the trimmed V and J ends, which lost 6 bases and 0 bases, there was a span of 13 bases. In DNA, the CDR3 is TGCAGTGCCAAAACAGCCCCTAGCACAGATACGCAGTATTTT. This codes for CSAKTAPSTDTQYF.

This clonotype was counted at least ten times. The rearrangement uses TRBV19 and TRBJ2-5, with unresolved D. The germline V gene encodes CDR1 LNHDA and CDR2 SQIVND (reference sequence). This CDR3 is 13 amino acids long. The germline V and J ends were trimmed by 3 bases and 4 bases, with 9 bases remaining between them. CDR3 residues: CASSIGPRETQYF. CDR3 nucleotide sequence: TGTGCCAGTAGTATTGGTCCAAGAGAGACCCAGTACTTC.

Comment on this clonotype: One base away lies a much larger clone, so this may be a sequencing read error. The CDR3 end shows no conserved phenylalanine or tryptophan, and so a read error is likely. This chain joins TRBV2 and TRBJ2-7, with TRBD2 identical over 10 bases. Unmatched junction bases numbered 6, after V lost 1 base and J lost 0 bases. This CDR3 has 17 amino acids. The germline V gene encodes CDR1 SNHLY and CDR2 FYNNEI. The CDR3 loop reads CASSEGLAGVFSYEQYY. The CDR3, as DNA: TGTGCCAGCAGTGAAGGCCTAGCGGGAGTATTCTCCTACGAGCAGTACTAC.

This clonotype was detected ten times or more. The V and J genes are TRBV28 and TRBJ2-5; possible D gene TRBD2, 6 bases. Trimming took 5 bases from V and 3 from J, leaving 10 bases between them. The CDR3 has 13 amino acids. Germline loops: CDR1 MDHEN, CDR2 SYDVKM. The CDR3: CASSPGTEETQYF. The CDR3, as DNA: TGTGCCAGCAGTCCGGGGACTGAAGAGACCCAGTACTTC. The full variable domain, in which reference TRBV28 and TRBJ2-5 provide the parts outside the CDR3, is DVKVTQSSRYLVKRTGEKVFLECVQDMDHENMFWYRQDPGLGLRLIYFSYDVKMKEKGDIPEGYSVSREKKERFSLILESASTNQTSMYLCASSPGTEETQYFGPGTRLLVL.

A remark on this clonotype: The junction differs from germline at one of its ends, possibly a read error. The genes are TRBV20-1 and TRBJ2-5; TRBD2 might be the D (6 bases). Germline V gene data show CDR1 as DFQATT and CDR2 as SNEGSKA (reference sequence). The length of the CDR3 is 12 residues. CDR3 nucleotide sequence: TGTAGTGCTAGGCGGGGCCTGGAGACCCAGTACTTC. This encodes CSARRGLETQYF.

This clonotype showed up many times. V gene TRBV10-2 combines with J gene TRBJ2-1, with 11 bases identical to TRBD2. Germline CDR1 is WSHSY and CDR2 is SAAADI. CDR3 length equals 18 residues. V was clipped by 0 bases and J by 4 bases; unmatched bases: 8. Here the CDR3 DNA reads TGCGCCAGCAGTGAGTCCTCAACTAGCGGGAGTGGTTACAATGAGCAGTTCTTC. It yields the protein CASSESSTSGSGYNEQFF.

The genes are TRBV3-1 and TRBJ2-3, with D unclear. The V and J ends lost 0 bases and 5 bases respectively, with 15 bases between them. CDR3 length: 16 amino acids. The germline V gene encodes CDR1 LGHDT and CDR2 YNNKEL (reference sequence). The CDR3 DNA is TGTGCCAGCAGCCAAGATCGAGGCAGGTTCGGAGATACGCAGTATTTT. Encoded protein: CASSQDRGRFGDTQYF.

The J gene is TRBJ2-1, the V gene TRBV5-4, with D tentatively TRBD2 (5 bases). V was cut by 9 bases and J by 14 bases, with 18 bases left in between. Germline assignment: CDR1 SGHNT and CDR2 YYREEE (reference sequence). The CDR3 totals 11 residues. The CDR3 DNA reads as TGTGCCACCTTTTGGAGGCGCTCGGAGTTCTTC. Protein sequence: CATFWRRSEFF.

This clonotype was found many times. This chain links TRBV20-1 with TRBJ2-2; unclear D gene. Germline-derived CDR1 and CDR2 are DFQATT and SNEGSKA (reference sequence). The CDR3 runs 13 residues. Trimming removed 6 bases at V and 7 bases at J, with 15 bases between. CDR3 DNA: TGCAGTGCCCCAGGAGACGTTTACGGGGAGCTGTTTTTT. Its translation: CSAPGDVYGELFF.